Sequencing of this T cell receptor (beta chain) was carried out in a study of shared clonotypes between healthy human individuals. With regard to this clone: Its antigen is still unknown.

Whole-study findings and limits: The study found lower generation probabilities in non-shared clonotypes than in those shared by all four donors.

The protocol was immunoSEQ multiplex PCR, while the TCRdb copy is restricted to in-frame clones and leaves out a portion. The table records around 1.9 million clones, around 95% of them present only once. CD8 cells regarded as naive lacked CD45RO, were positively chosen for CCR7, and omitted terminally differentiated effector memory CD45RA+ cells. Healthy HIV-negative adults with no recent acute infections or vaccinations were recruited as donors. The TCR comes from a man between 18 and 29 years old in good health. Some clones in this sample may be carry-over from other donors' samples. Sequenced sample: naive CD8+ T cells from PBMCs.

In nucleotides, the CDR3 is TGTGCCAGCAGCTTAGCAGGCGGGGCTGAGCCCCAGCATTTT. It codes for CASSLAGGAEPQHF. This rearrangement joins TRBV7-9 to TRBJ1-5; TRBD1 might be the D (5 bases). Germline assignment: CDR1 SEHNR and CDR2 FQNEAQ (reference sequence). Trimming cost V 0 bases and J 8 bases, with 11 bases left between them. The CDR3 has 14 amino acids.